This T cell receptor (beta chain) was observed in a study of cytomegalovirus exposure and HLA in healthy donors. Whole-study results and caveats: The classifier was said to identify cytomegalovirus status with high specificity and sensitivity.

Some clones are missing from TCRdb's copy, which holds only in-frame ones; the method was immunoSEQ multiplex PCR. The table shows about 79,000 clones, with 90% to 95% occurring only once. The donors were part of the validation cohort, which consisted of about 120 subjects and was separate from the first cohort of under 750 subjects. Remarks on this clone: Antigen: not known.

Trimming removed 5 bases from V and 4 bases from J, with 12 bases in between. CDR1 MNHEY and CDR2 SVGAGI come from the germline V gene. The CDR3 extends over 14 amino acids. V gene TRBV6-5 combines with J gene TRBJ1-5, with D perhaps TRBD1 (5 bases). Sequences were obtained from PBMCs. This clonotype originated in a woman in her thirties in good health and CMV-seronegative. The CDR3 DNA sequence: TGTGCCAGCAGTCATGACGGGGGGAATCAGCCCCAGCATTTT. Residues: CASSHDGGNQPQHF.